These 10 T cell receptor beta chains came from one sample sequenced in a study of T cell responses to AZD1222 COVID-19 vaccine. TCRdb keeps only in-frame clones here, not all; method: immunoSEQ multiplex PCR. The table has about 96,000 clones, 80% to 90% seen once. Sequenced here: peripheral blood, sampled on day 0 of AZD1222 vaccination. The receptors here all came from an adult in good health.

The CDR3 region is CASSYDVTYGPQHF. The CDR3 DNA is TGTGCCAGCAGCTACGATGTCACTTATGGGCCCCAGCATTTT. The chain employs TRBV11-2 and TRBJ1-5; D is unresolved. Germline CDR1 is SGHAT and CDR2 is FQNNGV. Trimming stripped 4 bases from V and 9 bases from J, with 16 bases between. The CDR3 consists of 14 residues.

This CDR3 is CASRRETGRNTIYF. In DNA, the CDR3 is TGTGCCAGCAGACGCGAGACAGGGAGAAACACCATATATTTT. The V and J genes are TRBV28 and TRBJ1-3; 7 bases fit TRBD1. The CDR3 covers 14 residues. V lost 6 bases to trimming and J lost 5 bases; unmatched junction nucleotides: 7. Germline V gene data show CDR1 as MDHEN and CDR2 as SYDVKM. The whole variable domain, remainder taken from reference TRBV28 and TRBJ1-3, is DVKVTQSSRYLVKRTGEKVFLECVQDMDHENMFWYRQDPGLGLRLIYFSYDVKMKEKGDIPEGYSVSREKKERFSLILESASTNQTSMYLCASRRETGRNTIYFGEGSWLTVV.

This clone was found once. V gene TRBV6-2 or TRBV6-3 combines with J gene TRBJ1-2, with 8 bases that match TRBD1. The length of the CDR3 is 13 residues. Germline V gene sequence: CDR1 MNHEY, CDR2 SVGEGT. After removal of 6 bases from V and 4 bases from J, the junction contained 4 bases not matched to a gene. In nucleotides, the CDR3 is TGTGCCAGCAGCAGACAGGGGACCTATGGCTACACCTTC. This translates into CASSRQGTYGYTF.

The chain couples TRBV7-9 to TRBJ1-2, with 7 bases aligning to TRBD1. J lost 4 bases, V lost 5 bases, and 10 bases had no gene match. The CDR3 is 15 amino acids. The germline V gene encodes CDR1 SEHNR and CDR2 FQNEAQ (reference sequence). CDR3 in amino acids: CASSKPGGQSYGYTF. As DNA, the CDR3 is TGTGCCAGCAGCAAACCGGGGGGACAGTCCTATGGCTACACCTTC.

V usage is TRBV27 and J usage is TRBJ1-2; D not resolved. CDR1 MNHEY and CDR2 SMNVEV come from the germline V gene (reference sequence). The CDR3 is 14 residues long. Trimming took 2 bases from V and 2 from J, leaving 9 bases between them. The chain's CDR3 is CASSLTATNYGYTF. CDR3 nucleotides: TGTGCCAGCAGTTTAACGGCAACCAACTATGGCTACACCTTC.

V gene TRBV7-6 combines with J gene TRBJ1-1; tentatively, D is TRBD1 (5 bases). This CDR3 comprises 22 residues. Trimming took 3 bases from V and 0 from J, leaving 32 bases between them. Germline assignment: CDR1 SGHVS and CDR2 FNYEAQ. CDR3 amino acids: CASSFDSRKRASGGMLNTEAFF. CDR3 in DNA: TGTGCCAGCAGCTTTGACAGCAGAAAAAGGGCTTCTGGGGGGATGTTGAACACTGAAGCTTTCTTT.

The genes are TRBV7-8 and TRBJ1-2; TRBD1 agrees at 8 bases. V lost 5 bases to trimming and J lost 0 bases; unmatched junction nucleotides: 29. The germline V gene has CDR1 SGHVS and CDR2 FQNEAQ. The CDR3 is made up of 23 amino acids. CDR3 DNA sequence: TGTGCCAGCAGCCCCGATATTCCTGGTGGGGGGGACAGGACTCTGAGAGCTAACTATGGCTACACCTTC. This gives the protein CASSPDIPGGGDRTLRANYGYTF.

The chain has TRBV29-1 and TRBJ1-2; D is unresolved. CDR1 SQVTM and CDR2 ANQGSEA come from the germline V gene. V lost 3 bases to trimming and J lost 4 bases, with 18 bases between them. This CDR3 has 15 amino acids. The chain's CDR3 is CSVEAAIGQRYGYTF. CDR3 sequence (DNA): TGCAGCGTTGAGGCAGCAATCGGTCAGCGCTATGGCTACACCTTC.

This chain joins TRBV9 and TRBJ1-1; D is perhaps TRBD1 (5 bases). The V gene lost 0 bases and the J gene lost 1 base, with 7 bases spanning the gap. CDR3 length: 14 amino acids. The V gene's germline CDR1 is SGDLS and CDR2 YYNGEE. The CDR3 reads CASSVGTPNTEAFF. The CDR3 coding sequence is TGTGCCAGCAGCGTAGGGACACCGAACACTGAAGCTTTCTTT.

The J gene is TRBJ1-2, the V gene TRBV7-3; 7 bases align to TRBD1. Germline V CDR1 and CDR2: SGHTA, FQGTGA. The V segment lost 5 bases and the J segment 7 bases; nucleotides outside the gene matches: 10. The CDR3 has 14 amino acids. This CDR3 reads CASSLEQGSGGYTF. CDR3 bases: TGTGCCAGCAGCCTGGAACAGGGGTCGGGTGGCTACACCTTC.